The TCR beta chain described here comes from a study of patients and donors after allogeneic stem cell transplantation. TCRdb re-called the RT-PCR reads through MiXCR, storing one row per CDR3 protein. The sample records 150,000 or so distinct CDR3 sequences, 24% being singletons. The germline V gene has CDR1 MNHEY and CDR2 SMNVEV (reference sequence). The ends were cut back, 11 bases at V and 1 base at J, with 14 bases in the middle. This CDR3 region has 13 residues. The sequence was collected from a human donor who was either an allogeneic HSCT recipient or a stem cell or donor lymphocyte infusion donor (not recorded which). It is not recorded whose cells these are; they may come from a transplant donor. This chain links TRBV27 with TRBJ1-2; D is unresolved. The sample was blood, either unsorted or a sorted T cell fraction (not recorded which). In DNA, the CDR3 is TGTGCCGCCCGAGGGTGGGGTAACTATGGCTACACCTTC. Translating gives CAARGWGNYGYTF.